This TCR beta chain was identified in a study of blood T cell repertoires in COVID-19. Study information: Sources were T cells, B-cell-depleted T cells, or PBMCs; the material itself was cDNA or gDNA.

Participant ages covered roughly 18 to 89 years across 25 or so US areas. Cohort allocation depended upon clinical history that participants reported. Two consecutive negative NP/OP PCR tests, clearance, or resolved symptoms defined Cohort 3 recovery. In germline, CDR1 is LNHDA, CDR2 SQIVND (reference sequence). This CDR3 comprises 16 residues. V was pared by 5 bases and J by 12 bases, with 28 bases between. The protocol was immunoSEQ multiplex PCR, while the TCRdb copy is restricted to in-frame clones and leaves out a portion. The repertoire holds 350,000 to 450,000 clones, with nearly 90% as singletons. This clone has just one count.

This TCR was sampled from a woman in her 30s who had recovered from COVID-19. The sample was PBMCs or T cells enriched from blood (not recorded which). The genes are TRBV19 and TRBJ1-2; D is unresolved. The CDR3 loop reads CASSSRRTGRGFWNTF. For the CDR3, the DNA is TGTGCCAGTAGTTCCCGACGGACGGGGAGAGGGTTTTGGAACACCTTC. The full variable domain, rest sourced from reference TRBV19 and TRBJ1-2, is DGGITQSPKYLFRKEGQNVTLSCEQNLNHDAMYWYRQDPGQGLRLIYYSQIVNDFQKGDIAEGYSVSREKKESFPLTVTSAQKNPTAFYLCASSSRRTGRGFWNTFGSGTRLTVV.